A selection of T cell receptor beta chains follows, all from one sample in a study of CD8+ T cells in alopecia areata. Profiled with immunoSEQ multiplex PCR; TCRdb holds only in-frame clones, not every one. This repertoire shows around 97,000 clones, about 60% found once; its top ten account for 8% to 10%. Source material: CD4+ T cells sorted from blood. These receptors were collected from a human donor in good health. The CDR3 runs from the conserved cysteine through the conserved F or W. The order of the fields is J gene, clone size, D gene, V gene, CDR3 DNA, CDR3 protein. A D gene is named only where the DNA matches it firmly. A clone size is listed for some rows: how often the clone was seen (once, few, many), or a class if it is expanded.

J: TRBJ2-5
size: .
D: .
V: TRBV30
DNA: TGTGCCTGGAGTAGGGACTTAGAGACCCAGTACTTC
CDR3: CAWSRDLETQYF

J: TRBJ2-5
size: .
D: TRBD1
V: TRBV28
DNA: TGTGCCAGCCACCCTACAGGGGCAGAGACCCAGTACTTC
CDR3: CASHPTGAETQYF

J: TRBJ2-1
size: once
D: .
V: TRBV25-1
DNA: TGTGCCAGCAGTGAGGAAAATGAGCAGTTCTTC
CDR3: CASSEENEQFF

J: TRBJ2-3
size: .
D: .
V: TRBV4-3
DNA: TGCGCCAGCAGCCTAGAGAGGGGGGATACGCAGTATTTT
CDR3: CASSLERGDTQYF

J: TRBJ1-2
size: .
D: TRBD1
V: TRBV6-5
DNA: TGTGCCAGCAGTTCGGGACAGCGGGGAGATGGCTACACCTTC
CDR3: CASSSGQRGDGYTF

J: TRBJ1-5
size: .
D: .
V: TRBV4-1
DNA: TGCGCCAGCAGCCAAGGGGCAGCCACTCAGCCCCAGCATTTT
CDR3: CASSQGAATQPQHF

J: TRBJ2-5
size: once
D: .
V: TRBV7-2
DNA: TGTGCCAGCAGACCCCCCCGCAGCCAAGAGACCCAGTACTTC
CDR3: CASRPPRSQETQYF

J: TRBJ2-1
size: .
D: .
V: TRBV30
DNA: TGTGCCTGGAGTATTGGCGGAAACAATGAGCAGTTCTTC
CDR3: CAWSIGGNNEQFF

J: TRBJ1-3
size: few
D: .
V: TRBV28
DNA: TGTGCCAGCAGTTCGGCTGGGGATGGAAACACCATATATTTT
CDR3: CASSSAGDGNTIYF

J: TRBJ2-7
size: .
D: .
V: TRBV29-1
DNA: TGCAGCGTTGCGGATGGGGCCGCTATCTACGAGCAGTACTTC
CDR3: CSVADGAAIYEQYF

J: TRBJ2-1
size: .
D: .
V: TRBV7-3
DNA: TGTGCCAGCAGCAAAACTACCCTCTCCTACAATGAGCAGTTCTTC
CDR3: CASSKTTLSYNEQFF

J: TRBJ1-2
size: few
D: .
V: TRBV5-6
DNA: TGTGCCAGCAGCTTGTGGGACGCCGGTCGCTACACCTTC
CDR3: CASSLWDAGRYTF

J: TRBJ1-6
size: .
D: .
V: TRBV29-1
DNA: TGCAGCGGCCAGGCCAGCCCCCTCGGGGGTTCACCCCTCCACTTT
CDR3: CSGQASPLGGSPLHF

J: TRBJ1-1
size: .
D: .
V: TRBV29-1
DNA: TGCAGCGTTGGGAACGGGGGGAGTGAAGCTTTCTTT
CDR3: CSVGNGGSEAFF

J: TRBJ2-3
size: .
D: .
V: TRBV11-2
DNA: TGTGCCAGCAGCCACACAGATACGCAGTATTTT
CDR3: CASSHTDTQYF

J: TRBJ2-5
size: .
D: .
V: TRBV5-1
DNA: TGCGCCAGCAGCCCGCGGATGAGCGGCGAAGAGACCCAGTACTTC
CDR3: CASSPRMSGEETQYF

J: TRBJ2-5
size: once
D: .
V: TRBV7-8
DNA: TGTGCCAGCAGCTTTGTAGAGGGGAGGAGAGAGACCCAGTACTTC
CDR3: CASSFVEGRRETQYF

J: TRBJ1-2
size: .
D: TRBD1
V: TRBV2
DNA: TGTGCCAGCAGTGCCGGGACAGGGGGCGGCTACACCTTC
CDR3: CASSAGTGGGYTF

J: TRBJ2-2
size: .
D: TRBD1
V: TRBV9
DNA: TGTGCCAGCAGCTTGACAGGGTTCAACGCCGGGGAGCTGTTTTTT
CDR3: CASSLTGFNAGELFF

J: TRBJ2-5
size: .
D: .
V: TRBV30
DNA: TGTGCCTGGAACCAGGCGGAGACCCAGTACTTC
CDR3: CAWNQAETQYF

J: TRBJ2-2
size: .
D: TRBD1
V: TRBV29-1
DNA: TGCAGCGGCTGCAACAGGGGGCAGGGCACCGGGGAGCTGTTTTTT
CDR3: CSGCNRGQGTGELFF

J: TRBJ2-2
size: few
D: TRBD2
V: TRBV7-2
DNA: TGTGCCAGCACCCCTAGCGGGGGAAACACCGGGGAGCTGTTTTTT
CDR3: CASTPSGGNTGELFF

J: TRBJ1-2
size: .
D: .
V: TRBV25-1
DNA: TGTGCCAGCAGTGATGGGGGGGGAGGCTATGGCTACACCTTC
CDR3: CASSDGGGGYGYTF

J: TRBJ1-5
size: .
D: .
V: TRBV28
DNA: TGTGCCAGCTTCGATCCGTCCCAGTCCCATCAGCCCCAGCATTTT
CDR3: CASFDPSQSHQPQHF

J: TRBJ2-7
size: .
D: TRBD1
V: TRBV9
DNA: TGTGCCAGCAGCGTAGGACTGGACAGGGTCTACGAGCAGTACTTC
CDR3: CASSVGLDRVYEQYF

J: TRBJ2-7
size: .
D: TRBD2
V: TRBV6-6
DNA: TGTGCCAGCCGCCCATCGCGGGGGGCGCTCATTGGGCAGTACTTC
CDR3: CASRPSRGALIGQYF

J: TRBJ1-5
size: .
D: .
V: TRBV29-1
DNA: TGCAGCGTTGAAGGGGGCCCCAATCAGCCCCAGCATTTT
CDR3: CSVEGGPNQPQHF

J: TRBJ1-4
size: few
D: .
V: TRBV2
DNA: TGTGCCAGCAGTCGGGGAACTAATGAAAAACTGTTTTTT
CDR3: CASSRGTNEKLFF

J: TRBJ1-6
size: .
D: TRBD1
V: TRBV5-1
DNA: TGCGCCAGCAGCTTGGCGACAGGGGTGGATTCACCCCTCCACTTT
CDR3: CASSLATGVDSPLHF

J: TRBJ2-5
size: .
D: TRBD2
V: TRBV27
DNA: TGTGCCAGCAGTATCGCGAGCGGGGTTGAGACCCAGTACTTC
CDR3: CASSIASGVETQYF

J: TRBJ2-3
size: .
D: .
V: TRBV5-4
DNA: TGTGCCAGCAGTCTGGGCCGCACAGATACGCAGTATTTT
CDR3: CASSLGRTDTQYF

J: TRBJ1-5
size: .
D: TRBD1
V: TRBV6-1
DNA: TGTGCCAGCAGTGGACAGGGGTATAGCAATCAGCCCCAGCATTTT
CDR3: CASSGQGYSNQPQHF

J: TRBJ2-7
size: .
D: TRBD2
V: TRBV28
DNA: TGTGCCACCCTCCGGGGGGACGAGCAGTACTTC
CDR3: CATLRGDEQYF

J: TRBJ2-7
size: few
D: .
V: TRBV5-6
DNA: TGTGCCAGCAGCCGAAGCAGGGTACACGAGCAGTACTTC
CDR3: CASSRSRVHEQYF

J: TRBJ1-2
size: few
D: .
V: TRBV28
DNA: TGTGCCAGCGGCCTCGCGGCTAACTATGGCTACACCTTC
CDR3: CASGLAANYGYTF

J: TRBJ2-7
size: few
D: .
V: TRBV27
DNA: TGTGCCAGCACGAACAGGGAGAAAAGCTCCTACGAGCAGTACTTC
CDR3: CASTNREKSSYEQYF

J: TRBJ2-6
size: .
D: TRBD1
V: TRBV7-9
DNA: TGTGCCAGCAGCGCCGGGACAGGCTCTGGGGCCAACGTCCTGACTTTC
CDR3: CASSAGTGSGANVLTF

J: TRBJ2-7
size: .
D: TRBD1
V: TRBV6-5
DNA: TGTGCCAGCAGTTACTCGTGGGACAGGGGGACCGAGCAGTACTTC
CDR3: CASSYSWDRGTEQYF

J: TRBJ2-6
size: .
D: .
V: TRBV23-1
DNA: TGCGCCAGCAGTCTCAACAGGGTAATCTCTGGGGCCAACGTCCTGACTTTC
CDR3: CASSLNRVISGANVLTF

J: TRBJ2-7
size: .
D: .
V: TRBV5-6
DNA: TGTGCCAGCAGCTTGTATATGGGCTACGAGCAGTACTTC
CDR3: CASSLYMGYEQYF